The 24 T cell receptor beta chains listed next were all sequenced from one sample in a study of regulatory T cells in long-lasting Graves disease. Through Arm-PCR of CDR3 regions and iRepertoire HTBI primers, TCR beta libraries were built. TCRdb called the multiplex PCR reads again in MiXCR, with one record for every CDR3 protein. The table lists about 220,000 distinct CDR3 sequences, around a fifth of them singletons. Indicated time point: newly diagnosed GD, antithyroid drugs for less than 3 months. PBMCs were the source of the RNA used for TCR sequencing. These data also featured in a second study, about T cells in Graves' hyperthyroidism and ophthalmopathy.

Sequencing used peripheral blood mononuclear cells (PBMCs), obtained at new diagnosis, from a patient treated with antithyroid drugs. These TCRs come from a woman aged 25 to 39 with Graves disease.

This chain links TRBV7-3 with TRBJ1-3, with D possibly being TRBD1 (6 bases). The CDR3 contains 16 residues. The V end was cut by 2 bases, the J end by 4 bases, with 15 bases between. CDR1 is SGHTA and CDR2 is FQGTGA in the germline V gene. CDR3 amino acids: CASSLQPGATGNTIYF. The CDR3 coding sequence is TGTGCCAGCAGCTTACAGCCGGGGGCGACGGGAAACACCATATATTTT.

This clonotype appeared many times. V usage is TRBV30 and J usage is TRBJ1-1; unclear D gene. V shed 4 bases and J shed 5 bases, with 17 bases lying between them. In germline, CDR1 is GTSNPN, CDR2 SVGIG (reference sequence). The CDR3 sequence is 14 residues long. CDR3 sequence: CAWKRYGRETEAFF. In nucleotides, the CDR3 is TGTGCCTGGAAAAGATATGGGCGAGAGACTGAAGCTTTCTTT.

Remarks on this clonotype: A far larger clone is off by one base, so a read error is likely. The CDR3 spells CVQEGGETQYF. The DNA for the CDR3 is TGTGTCCAGGAGGGGGGAGAGACCCAGTACTTC. The V call is TRBV30, the J call TRBJ2-7, with D perhaps matching TRBD1 or TRBD2 (6 bases each). The J call is doubtful: the DNA matches TRBJ2-5 better. The CDR3 is made up of 11 amino acids. The V gene's germline CDR1 is GTSNPN and CDR2 SVGIG (reference sequence).

Ten or more counts support this clonotype. The chain uses TRBV28 and TRBJ2-3, with a possible D match to TRBD1 (7 bases). Germline assignment: CDR1 MDHEN and CDR2 SYDVKM. This CDR3 is built from 18 residues. Trimming removed 3 bases at V and 0 bases at J, with 19 bases between. The CDR3 DNA sequence: TGTGCCAGCAGTTTGCAGGGGGGAGTAGCGGTTAGCACAGATACGCAGTATTTT. It yields the protein CASSLQGGVAVSTDTQYF.

This chain joins TRBV27 and TRBJ2-1, with 8 bases fitting TRBD2. Germline V gene lookup returns CDR1 MNHEY and CDR2 SMNVEV (reference sequence). The trim removed 5 bases at V and 9 bases at J, leaving 9 bases unmatched. The CDR3 consists of 14 residues. CDR3 sequence reads: CASSQGLGGGEQFF. The CDR3 DNA reads as TGTGCCAGCAGTCAGGGACTAGGTGGAGGTGAGCAGTTCTTC.

This clonotype was detected once. This chain links TRBV19 with TRBJ1-5, with TRBD1 matching over 9 bases. The CDR3 extends over 17 amino acids. The V segment lost 7 bases and the J segment 2 bases; nucleotides outside the gene matches: 12. Germline V gene lookup returns CDR1 LNHDA and CDR2 SQIVND (reference sequence). CDR3 in DNA: TGTGCCAGTACCCCGATGGACAGGGGTTTCGGCAATCAGCCCCAGCATTTT. It is translated as CASTPMDRGFGNQPQHF.

The gene calls are TRBV30 and TRBJ2-1, with 8 bases identical to TRBD2. Looked up from germline, CDR1 is GTSNPN and CDR2 is SVGIG (reference sequence). Unmatched junction bases numbered 12, after V lost 5 bases and J lost 3 bases. This CDR3 has 16 residues. Written as DNA, the CDR3 is TGTGCCTGGGCCGGGAGGGCCGACGACAACTACAATGAGCAGTTCTTC. Translation: CAWAGRADDNYNEQFF.

There are a few counts of this clonotype. V usage is TRBV7-2 and J usage is TRBJ2-3, with D unclear. The CDR3 runs 15 residues. Germline V gives CDR1 SGHTA, CDR2 FQGNSA. Trimming shortened V by 5 bases and J by 0 bases, and 12 bases separated the two germline ends. The CDR3 here is CASSPPRASTDTQYF. CDR3 DNA: TGTGCCAGCAGCCCTCCTAGAGCTAGCACAGATACGCAGTATTTT.

This clonotype was picked up many times. The chain recombines TRBV3-1 with TRBJ1-1; possible D gene TRBD1, 6 bases. CDR1 and CDR2 (germline): LGHDT, YNNKEL (reference sequence). This CDR3 comprises 15 residues. V was shortened by 4 bases and J by 4 bases, with 16 bases between the two germline ends. The CDR3 bases are TGTGCCAGCAGCCTCGCAGGGGTCATCGGCACTGAAGCTTTCTTT. Translated: CASSLAGVIGTEAFF.

This clonotype has a count of ten or more. This CDR3 is CASSPPKTSNEQFF. Here the CDR3 DNA reads TGTGCCAGCAGCCCTCCAAAGACTAGCAATGAGCAGTTCTTC. V usage is TRBV14 and J usage is TRBJ2-1, with D perhaps matching TRBD2 (6 bases). Trimming took off 4 bases at V and 6 bases at J, with 13 bases between the two ends. CDR1 and CDR2 (germline): SGHDN, FVKESK. The CDR3 is 14 amino acids.

The chain links TRBV7-9 to TRBJ2-5; perhaps D is TRBD1 or TRBD2 (5 bases each). Between the trimmed V and J ends, which lost 7 bases and 9 bases, there was a span of 21 bases. The length of the CDR3 is 14 residues. Looked up from germline, CDR1 is SEHNR and CDR2 is FQNEAQ (reference sequence). DNA of the CDR3: TGTGCCAGCAAGGAAGGGGCCGGACTGTTCGCCCAGTACTTC. It codes for CASKEGAGLFAQYF.

This clonotype was detected a few times. The CDR3 protein is CASRRGASGGITDTQYF. The CDR3 DNA reads as TGTGCCAGCAGAAGAGGGGCTAGCGGGGGGATCACAGATACGCAGTATTTT. The rearrangement joins TRBV2 to TRBJ2-3; 11 bases line up with TRBD2. Germline CDR1 reads SNHLY; CDR2 reads FYNNEI. The CDR3 is made up of 17 amino acids. J lost 2 bases, V lost 6 bases, and 10 bases had no gene match.

This clonotype was seen many times. The chain has TRBV5-4 and TRBJ2-7; D is uncertain. Trimming left V 4 bases short and J 7 bases short, with 15 bases between. The CDR3 runs 13 residues. Germline lookup yields CDR1 SGHNT and CDR2 YYREEE (reference sequence). The CDR3 spells CASSPAARGEQYF. For the CDR3, the DNA is TGTGCCAGCAGCCCGGCGGCACGAGGAGAGCAGTACTTC.

This clonotype was seen ten or more times. The chain recombines TRBV12-3 or TRBV12-4 with TRBJ2-1; possible D gene TRBD2, 6 bases. There are 16 residues in the CDR3. Trimming removed 2 bases at V and 8 bases at J, with 19 bases between. CDR3 protein: CASSLLALALTDEQFF. DNA for the CDR3: TGTGCCAGCAGTTTATTAGCACTAGCCTTAACCGATGAGCAGTTCTTC.

The chain is built from TRBV11-2 and TRBJ2-5; 10 bases fit TRBD2. The CDR3 runs 14 residues. The germline CDR1 and CDR2 sequences are SGHAT and FQNNGV. J was trimmed by 7 bases and V by 5 bases; bases with no gene match: 7. The CDR3 protein is CASSPRPSGGTQYF. The DNA of the CDR3 is TGTGCCAGCAGCCCACGGCCTAGCGGGGGGACCCAGTACTTC.

This clonotype showed up just a few times. V gene TRBV5-1 combines with J gene TRBJ2-5; possible D gene TRBD2, 5 bases. This CDR3 contains 16 residues. V was clipped by 2 bases and J by 5 bases, with 19 bases between them. From germline, CDR1 is SGHRS and CDR2 YFSETQ. The CDR3 region is CASSLNSPGMGETQYF. DNA of the CDR3: TGCGCCAGCAGCTTAAATTCACCGGGGATGGGGGAGACCCAGTACTTC.

The genes are TRBV19 and TRBJ2-1; 8 positions match TRBD2. This CDR3 region has 16 residues. V was pared by 6 bases and J by 3 bases, with 10 bases of the junction left unmatched. From germline, CDR1 is LNHDA and CDR2 SQIVND (reference sequence). CDR3 residues: CASSYQAGVDYNEQFF. In nucleotides, the CDR3 is TGTGCCAGTAGCTATCAAGCGGGGGTCGACTACAATGAGCAGTTCTTC.

This clonotype was recorded many times. The CDR3 loop is CAWSPLAGVTDTQYF. CDR3 DNA sequence: TGTGCCTGGAGCCCTCTGGCGGGAGTCACAGATACGCAGTATTTT. The genes are TRBV30 and TRBJ2-3; 7 nucleotides agree with TRBD2. The germline CDR1 and CDR2 sequences are GTSNPN and SVGIG (reference sequence). The CDR3 contains 15 residues. V lost 3 bases, J lost 2 bases, and 8 bases stayed unmatched.

This clonotype has ten or more counts. The V and J genes are TRBV11-2 and TRBJ1-1; no clear D gene. Germline-derived CDR1 and CDR2 are SGHAT and FQNNGV. The CDR3 totals 14 residues. Trimming took 0 bases from V and 1 from J, leaving 6 bases between them. This chain's CDR3 is CASSLDSSNTEAFF. DNA for the CDR3: TGTGCCAGCAGCTTAGACAGCTCGAACACTGAAGCTTTCTTT.

This clonotype was counted ten times or more. The V gene is TRBV12-3 or TRBV12-4, the J gene TRBJ2-1; TRBD2 aligns across 9 bases. This CDR3 has 18 residues. V lost 2 bases to trimming and J lost 4 bases; unmatched junction nucleotides: 12. Here the CDR3 reads CASSLKAGGTAWYNEQFF. The CDR3 DNA reads as TGTGCCAGCAGTTTAAAAGCGGGGGGTACCGCTTGGTACAATGAGCAGTTCTTC.

This clonotype has a count of ten or more. The chain has TRBV15 and TRBJ2-1; 15 bases align to TRBD2. The CDR3 sequence is 17 residues long. The germline gives CDR1 LNHNV, CDR2 YYDKDF (reference sequence). V dropped 5 bases and J dropped 7; count of bases not matched to a gene: 9. Written as DNA, the CDR3 is TGTGCCACCAGCGGAGGACTAGCGGGAGGGCCTGGAAATGAGCAGTTCTTC. Its protein product is CATSGGLAGGPGNEQFF.

This clonotype has ten or more counts. This chain connects TRBV6-1 to TRBJ1-6, with D unclear. V was cut by 10 bases and J by 13 bases, with 20 bases left in between. The germline V gene has CDR1 MNHNS and CDR2 SASEGT. This CDR3 is 13 amino acids long. CDR3 sequence: CAIQSIPSRPLHF. Written as DNA, the CDR3 is TGTGCCATCCAATCCATCCCATCAAGGCCCCTCCACTTT.

This clonotype has a count of ten or more. This chain uses TRBV27 with TRBJ2-2, with a weak D call TRBD1 (6 bases). The CDR3 spans 16 residues. Trimming stripped 6 bases from V and 0 bases from J, with 14 bases between. CDR1 and CDR2 (germline): MNHEY, SMNVEV (reference sequence). The CDR3: CASSLRTAANTGELFF. In nucleotides, the CDR3 is TGTGCCAGCAGCCTGCGGACAGCCGCGAACACCGGGGAGCTGTTTTTT.

The V and J genes are TRBV28 and TRBJ2-3, with a possible D match to TRBD1 (5 bases). The CDR3 contains 12 residues. Germline loops: CDR1 MDHEN, CDR2 SYDVKM. The V and J ends lost 4 bases and 6 bases respectively, with 8 bases between them. In nucleotides, the CDR3 is TGTGCCAGCAGTTCAGGGATGGATACGCAGTATTTT. Its translation: CASSSGMDTQYF.